This T cell receptor beta chain was identified in a study of CD8+ T cells in alopecia areata. Study overall: At a dose of 5 to 10 mg twice daily, oral tofacitinib was given to treated patients. Study-wide findings and caveats: Elevated clonality characterized lesional scalp relative to normal scalp, particularly in alopecia totalis/universalis.

Peripheral blood and lesional scalp punch biopsies were taken from alopecia areata patients. The V and J ends lost 6 bases and 1 base respectively, with 6 bases between them. The CDR3 totals 13 residues. Germline CDR1 LNHDA, CDR2 SQIVND (reference sequence). As regards this clone: Its matching antigen is unknown.

Following extraction, RNA underwent reverse transcription to cDNA, which served as the sequencing template. The repertoire was sequenced with immunoSEQ multiplex PCR; TCRdb's copy has only in-frame clones and lacks some. The top ten clones hold 13% to 15% of a sample with approximately 9,300 clones, 67% of them seen once. The sequence derives from a human donor with alopecia areata. Sequencing was done on a sample of skin. The chain couples TRBV19 to TRBJ2-2, with D maybe TRBD1 (5 bases). CDR3 amino acids: CASSRVNTGELFF. CDR3 nucleotide sequence: TGTGCCAGTAGCAGGGTGAACACCGGGGAGCTGTTTTTT.